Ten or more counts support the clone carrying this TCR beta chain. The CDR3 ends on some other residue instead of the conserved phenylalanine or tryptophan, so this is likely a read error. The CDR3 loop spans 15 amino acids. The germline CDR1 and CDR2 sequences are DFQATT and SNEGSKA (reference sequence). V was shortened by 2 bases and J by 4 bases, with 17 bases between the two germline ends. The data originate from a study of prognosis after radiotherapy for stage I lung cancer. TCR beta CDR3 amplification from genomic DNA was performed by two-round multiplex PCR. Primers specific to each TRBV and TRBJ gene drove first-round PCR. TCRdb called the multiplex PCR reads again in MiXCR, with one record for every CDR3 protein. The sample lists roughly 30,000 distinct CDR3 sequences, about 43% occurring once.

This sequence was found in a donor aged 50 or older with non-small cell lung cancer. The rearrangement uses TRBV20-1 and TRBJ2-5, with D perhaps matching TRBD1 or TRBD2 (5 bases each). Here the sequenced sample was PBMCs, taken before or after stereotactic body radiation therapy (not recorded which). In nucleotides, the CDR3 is TGCAGTGCTAGACGCCCCGCGGAGAGGGGAGAGACCCAGTACCTC. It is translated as CSARRPAERGETQYL.